These 27 T cell receptor beta chains originate from one sample sequenced in a study of CD4+ T cells in melanoma. Clones were read by immunoSEQ multiplex PCR, and TCRdb kept only the in-frame ones, dropping some. Seen here are around 130,000 clones, over 90% observed once, and the top ten hold about 1.6%. The receptors here all came from a human donor with melanoma.

The CDR3 sequence: CASSPGGARGFYGYTF. The DNA for the CDR3 is TGTGCCAGCAGCCCAGGTGGTGCCAGGGGATTCTATGGCTACACCTTC. The V gene is TRBV4-2, the J gene TRBJ1-2; a weak D match, TRBD1 (6 bases). The CDR3 runs to 16 residues. V was cut by 4 bases and J by 4 bases, with 19 bases left in between. Per germline, CDR1 LGHNA and CDR2 YNFKEQ.

DNA for the CDR3: TGTGCCAGCTCCGGGGGACAGCAAGAGACCCAGTACTTC. This gives the protein CASSGGQQETQYF. The chain is built from TRBV18 and TRBJ2-5; D possibly corresponds to TRBD1 (7 bases). The V and J ends lost 6 bases and 2 bases respectively, with 10 bases between them. The CDR3 spans 13 residues. The V gene's germline CDR1 is KGHSH and CDR2 LQKENI.

The rearrangement uses TRBV29-1 and TRBJ1-2; a weak D match, TRBD1 (5 bases). The CDR3 length is 14 residues. Deletions cut 0 bases from V and 4 bases from J, with 12 bases between. Germline loops: CDR1 SQVTM, CDR2 ANQGSEA. The CDR3 nucleotides read TGCAGCGTTGAAGATCTAGGGGTCGGCTATGGCTACACCTTC. It translates to CSVEDLGVGYGYTF.

The chain employs TRBV2 and TRBJ2-5; D is unresolved. The end of the DNA fits TRBJ2-7 better, so the J call may be wrong. Germline-derived CDR1 and CDR2 are SNHLY and FYNNEI. The CDR3 length is 13 residues. The CDR3 region has the DNA TGTGCCAGCAGTTCAAGTATTGAATACGAGCAGTACTTC. It translates to CASSSSIEYEQYF.

The chain joins TRBV30 to TRBJ2-5; 8 bases fit TRBD2. The CDR3 is 15 residues long. The V and J ends lost 5 bases and 1 base, in that order; junction bases with no gene match: 9. Germline CDR1 is GTSNPN and CDR2 is SVGIG (reference sequence). The CDR3 nucleotides are TGTGCCTGGTCGGGGGGGAAGATCCGCCAAGAGACCCAGTACTTC. Translation: CAWSGGKIRQETQYF.

CDR3 bases: TGTGCCAGCAGCTCGCATACGGGGGGGTCCTACGAGCAGTACTTC. As protein: CASSSHTGGSYEQYF. The rearrangement links TRBV9 to TRBJ2-7; 8 bases are shared with TRBD2. J was trimmed by 1 base and V by 4 bases; bases with no gene match: 7. The CDR3 runs to 15 residues. CDR1 is SGDLS, CDR2 YYNGEE, per germline.

The J gene is TRBJ1-2, the V gene TRBV29-1; 8 bases agree with TRBD1. This CDR3 contains 11 residues. In germline, CDR1 is SQVTM, CDR2 ANQGSEA. V lost 8 bases and J lost 5; bases outside the gene matches: 4. The CDR3 DNA reads as TGCAGCCTAACAGGGGGATATGGCTACACCTTC. This sequence encodes CSLTGGYGYTF.

With regard to this clone: The junction departs from the called germline gene at one end, perhaps through a read error. This chain joins TRBV11-2 and TRBJ1-6; D remains ambiguous. The CDR3 spans 14 residues. Germline V gene data show CDR1 as SGHAT and CDR2 as FQNNGV. The CDR3 bases are TGTGCCAGCAGCATAGAATCCGGAGCTTCACCCCTCCACTTT. Encoded protein: CASSIESGASPLHF.

The chain couples TRBV6-4 to TRBJ2-7; D possibly corresponds to TRBD1 (5 bases). V was cut by 0 bases and J by 2 bases, with 14 bases left in between. There are 16 residues in the CDR3. Germline assignment: CDR1 MRHNA and CDR2 SNTAGT. The CDR3 protein is CASSDSKAGKAYEQYF. DNA of the CDR3: TGTGCCAGCAGTGACTCGAAGGCAGGGAAGGCCTACGAGCAGTACTTC.

This clone was detected once. V gene TRBV7-9 combines with J gene TRBJ2-1, with 8 bases lining up with TRBD2. Trimming removed 10 bases from V and 5 bases from J; junction bases left unmatched: 13. This CDR3 has 15 residues. The germline V gene encodes CDR1 SEHNR and CDR2 FQNEAQ (reference sequence). The CDR3, as DNA: TGTGCCACCTACTGGACGGGGGGGCCCCACAATGAGCAGTTCTTC. It is translated as CATYWTGGPHNEQFF.

Concerning this clone: The same CDR3 can be traced to other DNA sequences in this sample. The chain carries TRBV29-1 and TRBJ2-3; no clear D. This CDR3 comprises 12 residues. Per the germline V gene, CDR1 is SQVTM and CDR2 is ANQGSEA. V was clipped by 3 bases and J by 1 base, with 5 bases between them. The CDR3 nucleotides read TGCAGCGTTGATGGGGGCACAGATACGCAGTATTTT. It yields the protein CSVDGGTDTQYF.

The chain joins TRBV9 to TRBJ2-3; 7 nucleotides agree with TRBD2. J lost 4 bases, V lost 0 bases, and 8 bases had no gene match. The CDR3 runs to 16 residues. The germline CDR1 and CDR2 sequences are SGDLS and YYNGEE. For the CDR3, the DNA is TGTGCCAGCAGCGTAGCTCCAGCGGGGACGGCAGATACGCAGTATTTT. This encodes CASSVAPAGTADTQYF.

The chain carries TRBV18 and TRBJ2-5; 8 bases agree with TRBD1. The germline V gene has CDR1 KGHSH and CDR2 LQKENI. V shed 1 base, J shed 2 bases, and the junction held 6 bases outside the gene matches. The CDR3 contains 16 residues. CDR3 bases: TGTGCCAGCTCACCACTCCGGGGGACAGGTCAAGAGACCCAGTACTTC. Protein sequence: CASSPLRGTGQETQYF.

The chain carries TRBV4-2 and TRBJ2-1, with TRBD2 identical over 11 bases. The length of the CDR3 is 17 residues. Germline V gene lookup returns CDR1 LGHNA and CDR2 YNFKEQ. After removal of 1 base from V and 8 bases from J, the junction contained 10 bases not matched to a gene. The DNA for the CDR3 is TGTGCCAGCAGCCAAGCCCGTTCTAGCGGGGGGTGGGATGAGCAGTTCTTC. Protein sequence: CASSQARSSGGWDEQFF.

This rearrangement joins TRBV5-1 to TRBJ2-7, with 7 nucleotides matching TRBD2. Per the germline V gene, CDR1 is SGHRS and CDR2 is YFSETQ. This CDR3 region has 17 residues. The V and J ends lost 3 bases and 4 bases, in that order; junction bases with no gene match: 16. CDR3 coding DNA: TGCGCCAGCAGCTGGATACCGGGGGGAGGGGAGGGGTACGAGCAGTACTTC. Its protein is CASSWIPGGGEGYEQYF.

This clone was observed a few times. The rearrangement links TRBV6-5 to TRBJ1-3, with D possibly being TRBD1 (5 bases). The length of the CDR3 is 15 residues. V was trimmed by 6 bases and J by 4 bases, leaving 16 bases between them. The germline CDR1 and CDR2 sequences are MNHEY and SVGAGI. Here the CDR3 DNA reads TGTGCCAGCAGCCGAAATGGGGGGGACGGAAACACCATATATTTT. Amino acids: CASSRNGGDGNTIYF.

The chain links TRBV5-4 to TRBJ2-7; the D is unclear. The CDR3 is 13 residues long. Germline V gene sequence: CDR1 SGHNT, CDR2 YYREEE (reference sequence). V lost 2 bases, J lost 7 bases, and 13 bases lay in between. CDR3 protein: CASSLGSLGEQYF. CDR3 nucleotides: TGTGCCAGCAGCTTAGGGTCGCTCGGGGAGCAGTACTTC.

The rearrangement uses TRBV5-1 and TRBJ2-7; 8 bases fit TRBD1. The CDR3 spans 16 residues. Unmatched junction bases numbered 15, after V lost 4 bases and J lost 6 bases. From germline, CDR1 is SGHRS and CDR2 YFSETQ. CDR3 sequence: CASSPGTGGAFGEQYF. The CDR3 region has the DNA TGCGCCAGCAGCCCAGGGACAGGAGGTGCGTTTGGCGAGCAGTACTTC.

The genes are TRBV19 and TRBJ2-3, with 8 bases fitting TRBD2. Trimming took 4 bases from V and 4 from J; bases not matched to a gene: 4. Looked up from germline, CDR1 is LNHDA and CDR2 is SQIVND (reference sequence). The CDR3 sequence is 14 residues long. In DNA, the CDR3 is TGTGCCAGTAGTAAACTAGCGGTAGCAGATACGCAGTATTTT. Encoded protein: CASSKLAVADTQYF.

The rearrangement links TRBV7-2 to TRBJ2-1; 10 bases are shared with TRBD2. The V gene's germline CDR1 is SGHTA and CDR2 FQGNSA. CDR3 length: 12 amino acids. The trim removed 9 bases at V and 11 bases at J, leaving 7 bases unmatched. CDR3 sequence reads: CASYSGGIKQFF. The DNA for the CDR3 is TGTGCCAGTTATAGCGGGGGGATCAAGCAGTTCTTC.

The chain has TRBV4-2 and TRBJ2-5, with 8 bases matching TRBD2. CDR1 LGHNA and CDR2 YNFKEQ come from the germline V gene. Trimming at V came to 0 bases and at J to 5 bases, leaving 8 bases not matched to a gene. The CDR3 covers 16 residues. This chain's CDR3 is CASSQEAGARRETQYF. CDR3 nucleotides: TGTGCCAGCAGCCAAGAAGCGGGGGCCCGCCGGGAGACCCAGTACTTC.

J is TRBJ1-1 and V is TRBV9, with 8 bases fitting TRBD1. The trim removed 4 bases at V and 1 base at J, leaving 6 bases unmatched. Looked up from germline, CDR1 is SGDLS and CDR2 is YYNGEE. This CDR3 comprises 15 residues. CDR3 protein: CASSRQGYTNTEAFF. CDR3 DNA sequence: TGTGCCAGCAGCCGACAGGGGTACACGAACACTGAAGCTTTCTTT.

The CDR3 sequence is CASSLRGEETQYF. The CDR3 nucleotides read TGTGCCAGCAGCTTACGGGGTGAAGAGACCCAGTACTTC. V usage is TRBV7-9 and J usage is TRBJ2-5; a weak D match, TRBD2 (5 bases). V shed 2 bases and J shed 3 bases, with 7 bases lying between them. CDR1 and CDR2 (germline): SEHNR, FQNEAQ (reference sequence). The CDR3 covers 13 residues.

This chain joins TRBV7-3 and TRBJ2-2, with D perhaps matching TRBD2 (5 bases). Germline-derived CDR1 and CDR2 are SGHTA and FQGTGA. Trimming stripped 5 bases from V and 0 bases from J, with 7 bases between. The CDR3 covers 14 residues. DNA for the CDR3: TGTGCCAGCAGCAGAGGGACGAACACCGGGGAGCTGTTTTTT. Its protein is CASSRGTNTGELFF.

V and J are TRBV29-1 and TRBJ2-5; 8 bases line up with TRBD2. Trimming at V came to 5 bases and at J to 1 base, leaving 6 bases not matched to a gene. This CDR3 comprises 14 residues. Germline CDR1 is SQVTM and CDR2 is ANQGSEA. CDR3 sequence reads: CSVYGGASQETQYF. The CDR3 nucleotides read TGCAGCGTTTACGGGGGGGCGAGCCAAGAGACCCAGTACTTC. Complete variable domain (other parts from reference TRBV29-1 and TRBJ2-5): SAVISQKPSRDICQRGTSLTIQCQVDSQVTMMFWYRQQPGQSLTLIATANQGSEATYESGFVIDKFPISRPNLTFSTLTVSNMSPEDSSIYLCSVYGGASQETQYFGPGTRLLVL.

The V and J genes are TRBV11-3 and TRBJ1-2; 7 bases fit TRBD1. Germline CDR1 reads SGHNT; CDR2 reads YENEEA. J lost 3 bases, V lost 5 bases, and 9 bases had no gene match. The CDR3 contains 15 residues. The CDR3 DNA is TGTGCCAGCAGCCAAGCGGGACAGTTTCACTATGGCTACACCTTC. Its translation: CASSQAGQFHYGYTF.

This rearrangement joins TRBV18 to TRBJ1-1, with a weak D call TRBD1 (6 bases). V gave up 9 bases and J gave up 4 bases, with 27 bases separating them. CDR1 and CDR2 (germline): KGHSH, LQKENI. CDR3 length equals 17 residues. CDR3 sequence (DNA): TGTGCCAGTTCCGGAGGGCAGGGGATGTTATTGAGCACTGAAGCTTTCTTT. It is translated as CASSGGQGMLLSTEAFF.